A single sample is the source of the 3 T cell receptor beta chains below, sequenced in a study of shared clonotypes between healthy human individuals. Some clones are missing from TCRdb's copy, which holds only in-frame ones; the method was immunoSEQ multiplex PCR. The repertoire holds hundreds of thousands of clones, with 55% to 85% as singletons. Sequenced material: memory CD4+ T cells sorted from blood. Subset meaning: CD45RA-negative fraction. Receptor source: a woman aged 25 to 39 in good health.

Here the CDR3 DNA reads TGTGCCAGCAGTTACGGCGGGAGTAGGAACTACGAGCAGTACTTC. It translates to CASSYGGSRNYEQYF. The chain is built from TRBV6-5 and TRBJ2-7; 7 bases map to TRBD2. The junction had 7 bases not matched to a gene; V was cut back by 2 bases and J by 3 bases. The CDR3 covers 15 residues. Germline V CDR1 and CDR2: MNHEY, SVGAGI.

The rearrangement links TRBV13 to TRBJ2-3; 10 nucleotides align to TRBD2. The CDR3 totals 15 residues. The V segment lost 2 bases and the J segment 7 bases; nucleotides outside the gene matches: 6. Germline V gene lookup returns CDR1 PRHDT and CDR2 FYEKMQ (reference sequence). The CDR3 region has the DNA TGTGCCAGCAGCTTACGCCTAGCGGGAGTTAATACGCAGTATTTT. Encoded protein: CASSLRLAGVNTQYF.

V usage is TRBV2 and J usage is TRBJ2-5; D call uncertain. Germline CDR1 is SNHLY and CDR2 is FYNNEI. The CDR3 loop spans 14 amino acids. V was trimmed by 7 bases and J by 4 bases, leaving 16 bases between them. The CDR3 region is CASNLRARGETQYF. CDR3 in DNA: TGTGCCAGCAACCTAAGGGCTCGCGGAGAGACCCAGTACTTC.